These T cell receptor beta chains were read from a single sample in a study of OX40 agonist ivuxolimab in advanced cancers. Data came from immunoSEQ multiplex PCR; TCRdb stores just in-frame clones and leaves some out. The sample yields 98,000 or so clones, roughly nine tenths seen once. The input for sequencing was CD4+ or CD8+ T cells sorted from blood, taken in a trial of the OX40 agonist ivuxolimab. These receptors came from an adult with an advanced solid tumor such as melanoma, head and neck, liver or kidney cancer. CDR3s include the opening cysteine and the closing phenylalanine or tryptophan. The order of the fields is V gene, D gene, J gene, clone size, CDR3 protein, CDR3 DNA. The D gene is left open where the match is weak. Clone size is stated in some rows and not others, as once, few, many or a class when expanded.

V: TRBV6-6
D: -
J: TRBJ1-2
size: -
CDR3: CASRQTGLNYGYTF
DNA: TGTGCCAGCAGACAGACAGGACTTAACTATGGCTACACCTTC

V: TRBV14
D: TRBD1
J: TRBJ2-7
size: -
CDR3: CASSPRQGLYEQYF
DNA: TGTGCCAGCAGCCCCCGACAGGGCCTCTACGAGCAGTACTTC

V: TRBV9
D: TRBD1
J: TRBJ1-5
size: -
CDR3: CASSVGDSYNQPQHF
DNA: TGTGCCAGCAGCGTAGGGGACAGTTACAATCAGCCCCAGCATTTT

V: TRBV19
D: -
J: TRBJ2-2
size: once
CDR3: CASNPTAGTGELFF
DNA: TGTGCCAGTAATCCCACGGCGGGCACCGGGGAGCTGTTTTTT

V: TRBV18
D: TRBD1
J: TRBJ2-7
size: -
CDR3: CASSLQGLPYEQYF
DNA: TGTGCCAGCTCACTACAGGGGCTTCCCTACGAGCAGTACTTC

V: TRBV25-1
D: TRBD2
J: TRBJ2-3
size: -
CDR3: CASSSLSGRGDTQYF
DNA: TGTGCCAGCAGTAGCCTCAGCGGGAGAGGTGATACGCAGTATTTT

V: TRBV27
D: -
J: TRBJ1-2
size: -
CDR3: CASSFSFSSGYTF
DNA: TGTGCCAGCAGTTTTAGTTTTAGCTCGGGCTACACCTTC

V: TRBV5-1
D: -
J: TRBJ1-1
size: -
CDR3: CASSLQGMNTEAFF
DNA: TGCGCCAGCAGCTTGCAGGGTATGAACACTGAAGCTTTCTTT

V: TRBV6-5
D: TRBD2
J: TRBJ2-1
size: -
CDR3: CASSPGLASYNEQFF
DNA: TGTGCCAGCAGTCCAGGACTAGCCTCCTACAATGAGCAGTTCTTC

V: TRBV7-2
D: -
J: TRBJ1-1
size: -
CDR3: CASSPWGRATEAFF
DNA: TGTGCCAGCAGCCCCTGGGGGCGGGCCACTGAAGCTTTCTTT

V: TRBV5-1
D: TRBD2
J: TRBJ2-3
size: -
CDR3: CASSTTSGQDTQYF
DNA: TGCGCCAGCAGCACGACTAGCGGCCAGGATACGCAGTATTTT

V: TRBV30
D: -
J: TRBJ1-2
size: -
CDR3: CAWSAGVEGYTF
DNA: TGTGCCTGGAGTGCAGGGGTGGAAGGCTACACCTTC

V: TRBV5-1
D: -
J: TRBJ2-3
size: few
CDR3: CASSGDSRRDTQYF
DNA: TGCGCCAGCAGCGGGGACTCCCGCCGGGATACGCAGTATTTT

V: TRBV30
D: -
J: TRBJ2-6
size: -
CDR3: CAWSSGTGANVLTF
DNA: TGTGCCTGGAGTTCAGGGACTGGGGCCAACGTCCTGACTTTC

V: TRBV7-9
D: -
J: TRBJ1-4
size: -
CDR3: CASSLGWPGQTGTNEKLFF
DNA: TGTGCCAGCAGCTTAGGCTGGCCGGGACAAACAGGGACTAATGAAAAACTGTTTTTT

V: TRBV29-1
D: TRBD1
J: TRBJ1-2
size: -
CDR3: CSVFRDRGNGYTF
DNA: TGCAGCGTTTTCCGGGACAGGGGGAATGGCTACACCTTC

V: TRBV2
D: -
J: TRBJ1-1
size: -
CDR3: CASSGGRTEAFF
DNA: TGTGCCAGCAGTGGGGGGCGCACTGAAGCTTTCTTT

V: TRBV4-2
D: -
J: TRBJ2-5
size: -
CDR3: CASSQETQHQETQYF
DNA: TGTGCCAGCAGCCAAGAGACCCAGCATCAGGAGACCCAGTACTTC

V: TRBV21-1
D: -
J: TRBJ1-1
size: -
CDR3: CASSQKVKGNTEAFF
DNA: TGTGCCAGCAGCCAGAAGGTCAAGGGGAACACTGAAGCTTTCTTT

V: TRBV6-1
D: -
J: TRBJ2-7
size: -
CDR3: CASSESYSYEQYF
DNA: TGTGCCAGCAGTGAAAGCTACTCCTACGAGCAGTACTTC

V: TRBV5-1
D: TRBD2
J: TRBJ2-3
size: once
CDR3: CASSLASGRADTQYF
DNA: TGCGCCAGCAGCTTGGCCAGCGGGAGGGCAGATACGCAGTATTTT

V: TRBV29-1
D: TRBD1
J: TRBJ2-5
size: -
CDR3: CSVERYRGEETQYF
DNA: TGCAGCGTTGAAAGATACAGGGGTGAAGAGACCCAGTACTTC

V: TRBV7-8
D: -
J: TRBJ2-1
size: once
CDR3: CASSLASSSYNEQFF
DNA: TGTGCCAGCAGCTTAGCCAGTAGCTCCTACAATGAGCAGTTCTTC

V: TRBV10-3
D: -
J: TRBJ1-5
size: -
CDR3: CAISEGGYNQPQHF
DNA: TGTGCCATCAGTGAGGGAGGGTACAATCAGCCCCAGCATTTT

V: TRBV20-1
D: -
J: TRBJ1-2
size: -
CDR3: CSPRGYTF
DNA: TGCAGTCCGCGGGGCTACACCTTC

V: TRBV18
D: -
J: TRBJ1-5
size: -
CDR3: CASSPPSGVGNQPQHF
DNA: TGTGCCAGCTCACCACCGTCGGGGGTTGGCAATCAGCCCCAGCATTTT

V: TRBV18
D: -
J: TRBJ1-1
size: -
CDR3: CASSPEAGVRTEAFF
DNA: TGTGCCAGCTCACCCGAAGCTGGGGTCAGGACTGAAGCTTTCTTT

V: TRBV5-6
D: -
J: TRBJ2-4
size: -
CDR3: CASSLRENIQYF
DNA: TGTGCCAGCAGCTTGAGGGAAAACATTCAGTACTTC

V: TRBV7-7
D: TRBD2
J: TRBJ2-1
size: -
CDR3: CASAPSGKYNEQFF
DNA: TGTGCTAGCGCCCCTAGCGGGAAGTACAATGAGCAGTTCTTC

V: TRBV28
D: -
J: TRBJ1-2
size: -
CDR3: CASSSPPGYTF
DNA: TGTGCCAGCAGTTCACCTCCCGGCTACACCTTC

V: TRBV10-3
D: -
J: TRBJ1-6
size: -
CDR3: CASSGANSPLHF
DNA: TGTGCCTCATCAGGGGCCAATTCACCCCTCCACTTT

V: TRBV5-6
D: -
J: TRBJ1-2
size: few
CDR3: CASSAGPPSYTF
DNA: TGTGCCAGCAGCGCGGGTCCTCCTAGCTACACCTTC

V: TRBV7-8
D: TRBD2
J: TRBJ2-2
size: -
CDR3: CASSLGGTAGTGELFF
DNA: TGTGCCAGCAGCTTGGGAGGGACGGCGGGAACCGGGGAGCTGTTTTTT

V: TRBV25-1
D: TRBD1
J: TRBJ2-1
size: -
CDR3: CATLPPGTGRNEQFF
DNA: TGTGCCACTTTGCCCCCCGGGACAGGGCGAAATGAGCAGTTCTTC

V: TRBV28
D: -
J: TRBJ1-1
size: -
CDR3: CASSGLSQGGTEAFF
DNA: TGTGCCAGCAGCGGGCTCTCGCAAGGAGGGACTGAAGCTTTCTTT

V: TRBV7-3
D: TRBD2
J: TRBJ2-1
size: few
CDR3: CASSLEGLAGGGDHEQFF
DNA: TGTGCCAGCAGCTTAGAAGGTCTAGCGGGAGGCGGGGATCATGAGCAGTTCTTC

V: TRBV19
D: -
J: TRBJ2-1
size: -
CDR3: CASSSRVSYNEQFF
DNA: TGTGCCAGTAGTTCCCGGGTCAGTTACAATGAGCAGTTCTTC

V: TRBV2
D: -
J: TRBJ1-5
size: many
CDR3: CAGTAGVNQPQHF
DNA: TGTGCCGGCACCGCAGGGGTCAATCAGCCCCAGCATTTT

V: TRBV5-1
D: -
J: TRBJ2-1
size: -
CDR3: CASSLGGPYNEQFF
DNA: TGCGCCAGCAGCTTGGGGGGCCCCTACAATGAGCAGTTCTTC

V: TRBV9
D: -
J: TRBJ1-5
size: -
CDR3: CASGQLDAGQPQHF
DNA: TGTGCCAGCGGCCAATTGGACGCCGGGCAGCCCCAGCATTTT

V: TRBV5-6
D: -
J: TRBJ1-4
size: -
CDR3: CASSLGLGTPFF
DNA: TGTGCCAGCAGCTTGGGTTTAGGGACCCCGTTTTTT

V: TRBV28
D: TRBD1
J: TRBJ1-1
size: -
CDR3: CASSRQTGGFTEAFF
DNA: TGTGCCAGCAGCCGACAGACAGGGGGGTTCACTGAAGCTTTCTTT

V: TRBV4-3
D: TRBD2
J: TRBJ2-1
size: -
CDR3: CASSQDGGRRLSSYNEQFF
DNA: TGCGCCAGCAGCCAAGATGGCGGGAGGCGTCTAAGCTCCTACAATGAGCAGTTCTTC

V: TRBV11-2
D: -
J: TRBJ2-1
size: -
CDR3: CASSLGNEQFF
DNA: TGTGCCAGCAGCTTAGGTAATGAGCAGTTCTTC

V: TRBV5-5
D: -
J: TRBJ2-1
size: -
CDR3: CASSFGTNYNEQFF
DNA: TGTGCCAGCAGCTTTGGGACAAACTACAATGAGCAGTTCTTC

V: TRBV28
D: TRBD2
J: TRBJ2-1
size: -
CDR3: CASSPGGGLLYNEQFF
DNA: TGTGCCAGCAGCCCCGGGGGGGGCCTATTGTACAATGAGCAGTTCTTC

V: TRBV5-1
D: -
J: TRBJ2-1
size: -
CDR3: CASSGGALNEQFF
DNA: TGCGCCAGCAGCGGGGGAGCCCTCAATGAGCAGTTCTTC